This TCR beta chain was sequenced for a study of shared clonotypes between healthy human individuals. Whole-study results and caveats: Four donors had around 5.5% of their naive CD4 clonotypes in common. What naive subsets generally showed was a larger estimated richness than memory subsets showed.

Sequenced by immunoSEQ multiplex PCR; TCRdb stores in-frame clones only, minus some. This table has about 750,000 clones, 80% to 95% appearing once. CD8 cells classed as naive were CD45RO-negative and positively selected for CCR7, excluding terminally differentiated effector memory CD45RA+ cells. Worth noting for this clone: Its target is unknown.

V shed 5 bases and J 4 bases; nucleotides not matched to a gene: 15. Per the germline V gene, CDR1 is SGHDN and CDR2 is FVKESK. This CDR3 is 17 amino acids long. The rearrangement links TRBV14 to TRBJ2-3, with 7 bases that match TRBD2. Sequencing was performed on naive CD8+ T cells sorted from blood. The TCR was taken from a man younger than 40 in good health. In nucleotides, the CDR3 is TGTGCCAGCAGCTTCCTTCGCAATAGCGCGGGGGCAGATACGCAGTATTTT. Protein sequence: CASSFLRNSAGADTQYF.